This TCR beta chain was profiled in a study of shared clonotypes between healthy human individuals. Study-level findings and limits: The study drew on few donors, limiting represented genetic and exposure-history diversity.

Negatively enriched CD4+ T cells were divided by CD45RA into naive and memory. Details on this clone: The antigen is unknown. This may come from a read error, since a much larger clone is one base off.

Every subset's genomic DNA went evenly onto several immunoSEQ plates. In the original processing: Owing to the provision of junction-only sequences devoid of quality scores by immunoSEQ, filtering differed. Clones were read by immunoSEQ multiplex PCR, and TCRdb kept only the in-frame ones, dropping some. The DNA gave D and trimming, while V, J and clone size come from that table. Of about 680,000 clones listed, around 78% are singletons. Germline V lookup: CDR1 MNHNY, CDR2 SVGAGI (reference sequence). Trimming shortened V by 5 bases and J by 7 bases, and 6 bases separated the two germline ends. This CDR3 is 11 amino acids long.

This sequence was found in a woman aged 25-40 years in good health. The material sequenced was memory CD4+ T cells sorted from blood. Documented subset: CD45RA-negative fraction. This chain connects TRBV6-6 to TRBJ2-4; a possible D gene is TRBD1 (5 bases). The CDR3 region is CASSAGNIQYF. The CDR3 nucleotides are TGTGCCAGCAGTGCAGGGAACATTCAGTACTTC.